The 2 T cell receptor beta chains listed next were all sequenced from one sample in a study of technical replicates of blood from a few donors (dated 2017 in TCRdb). The receptor library was made with the immunoSEQ multiplex PCR assay. TCRdb retrieved this table from immuneACCESS and kept in-frame rearrangements only. Not all clones are present; in checked studies, unresolved V genes account for under half, and no reason is known for the remainder. The sample records about 59,000 clones, more than 75% of which are singletons. 5.1% of the sample is taken by the ten largest. Sequencing was done on a sample of PBMCs. These receptors were collected from a human donor in good health. Some clones in this sample may be carry-over from other donors' samples.

The CDR3 DNA sequence: TGTGCCAGCAGTTACTCGATAGCCTCTGGGGCCAACGTCCTGACTTTC. Translation: CASSYSIASGANVLTF. The J gene is TRBJ2-6, the V gene TRBV6-5; D ambiguous. The CDR3 runs to 16 residues. V was cut by 0 bases and J by 0 bases, with 6 bases left in between. Germline V lookup: CDR1 MNHEY, CDR2 SVGAGI.

This sequence joins TRBV5-4 and TRBJ2-5; 8 bases align to TRBD1. This CDR3 has 14 amino acids. Trimming took 6 bases from V and 5 from J; bases not matched to a gene: 9. In germline, CDR1 is SGHNT, CDR2 YYREEE (reference sequence). CDR3 nucleotide sequence: TGTGCCAGCATGACTAGGACAGGGAGCGAGACCCAGTACTTC. It codes for CASMTRTGSETQYF.